One sample yielded the 6 T cell receptor beta chains listed below, sequenced in a study of cytomegalovirus exposure and HLA in healthy donors. Vbeta (60) and Jbeta (13) primers were used in the PCR. The data were produced by immunoSEQ multiplex PCR, yet TCRdb's version contains in-frame clones alone and is incomplete. Here the sample spans roughly 150,000 clones, roughly 80% being singletons. The sequenced sample consisted of PBMCs. The receptors here all came from a man aged 35 to 55 in good health and CMV-seronegative.

This clone was observed a few times. This same CDR3 is encoded by further DNA sequences in the sample. The chain combines TRBV5-1 with TRBJ2-7; TRBD1 aligns across 10 bases. The germline CDR1 and CDR2 sequences are SGHRS and YFSETQ. Germline trimming cut 8 bases from V and 4 bases from J; bases unmatched to any gene: 6. This CDR3 contains 13 residues. The CDR3 nucleotides are TGCGCCAGTCGGACAGGGGGTGGATACGAGCAGTACTTC. This translates into CASRTGGGYEQYF.

The chain combines TRBV5-4 with TRBJ2-5, with 9 nucleotides matching TRBD2. This CDR3 is 17 amino acids long. J lost 5 bases, V lost 4 bases, and 15 bases had no gene match. The germline CDR1 and CDR2 sequences are SGHNT and YYREEE (reference sequence). The CDR3 DNA reads TGTGCCAGCAGCCAGGGGGTAGCGGGGGCACGTCGGGAGACCCAGTACTTC. Translating gives CASSQGVAGARRETQYF.

J is TRBJ2-7 and V is TRBV7-7; D is ambiguous. Trimming took off 1 base at V and 0 bases at J, with 16 bases between the two ends. Germline V gene sequence: CDR1 SSHAT, CDR2 FNYEAQ (reference sequence). CDR3 size: 17 residues. CDR3 protein: CASSLGPIASTSYEQYF. CDR3 in DNA: TGTGCCAGCAGCTTAGGGCCAATCGCCTCCACCTCCTACGAGCAGTACTTC.

V and J are TRBV2 and TRBJ2-3; D may be TRBD2 (5 bases). Per germline, CDR1 SNHLY and CDR2 FYNNEI. The CDR3 loop spans 15 amino acids. Trimming cost V 0 bases and J 5 bases, with 12 bases left between them. The CDR3 DNA reads as TGTGCCAGCAGTGAAGCGCCCTTGGGGAGAGATACGCAGTATTTT. Translating it yields CASSEAPLGRDTQYF.

J is TRBJ2-7 and V is TRBV27; TRBD2 agrees at 7 bases. CDR3 length equals 16 residues. Germline loops: CDR1 MNHEY, CDR2 SMNVEV (reference sequence). V was clipped by 6 bases and J by 0 bases; unmatched bases: 11. The CDR3 sequence is CASSLPPSGYSYEQYF. CDR3 DNA sequence: TGTGCCAGCAGCTTACCCCCTAGCGGATACTCCTACGAGCAGTACTTC.

This clone was seen a few times. V and J are TRBV19 and TRBJ1-5; D is uncertain. CDR1 LNHDA and CDR2 SQIVND come from the germline V gene (reference sequence). The CDR3 has 18 amino acids. V lost 1 base and J lost 3, with 19 bases in between. CDR3: CASSIGFERLGYNQPQHF. CDR3 in DNA: TGTGCCAGTAGTATAGGATTTGAGCGGCTGGGATACAATCAGCCCCAGCATTTT.